This T cell receptor beta chain was identified during a study of graft-versus-host responses after intestinal transplantation. Study information: Each of the recipients got a multivisceral, liver-intestinal, or isolated intestinal transplant. Study-level points and caveats: Within the allografts of patients who had graft-donor T cell macrochimerism, graft-versus-host to host-versus-graft clonal ratios were high. GvH clones were found in recipient marrow; some appeared first in ileum or blood.

Germline V CDR1 and CDR2: PRHDT, FYEKMQ (reference sequence). The length of the CDR3 is 16 residues. The J segment lost 4 bases and the V segment lost 2 bases, leaving 4 bases of the junction unmatched. The table came from immunoSEQ multiplex PCR; TCRdb's copy has only in-frame clones and leaves some out. The sample has approximately 20,000 clones, roughly 86% seen once; the top ten hold 50% to 65%. Turning to this clone: Its antigen is not known.

This receptor was taken from a human patient who received an intestinal transplant, so some T cells may come from the graft donor. The input for sequencing was bone marrow, taken just under 130 days after transplant. This chain uses TRBV13 with TRBJ2-2, with TRBD2 matching 10 bases. CDR3 protein: CASSLPSGRATGELFF. The CDR3 nucleotides are TGTGCCAGCAGCTTACCCAGCGGGAGGGCCACCGGGGAGCTGTTTTTT.